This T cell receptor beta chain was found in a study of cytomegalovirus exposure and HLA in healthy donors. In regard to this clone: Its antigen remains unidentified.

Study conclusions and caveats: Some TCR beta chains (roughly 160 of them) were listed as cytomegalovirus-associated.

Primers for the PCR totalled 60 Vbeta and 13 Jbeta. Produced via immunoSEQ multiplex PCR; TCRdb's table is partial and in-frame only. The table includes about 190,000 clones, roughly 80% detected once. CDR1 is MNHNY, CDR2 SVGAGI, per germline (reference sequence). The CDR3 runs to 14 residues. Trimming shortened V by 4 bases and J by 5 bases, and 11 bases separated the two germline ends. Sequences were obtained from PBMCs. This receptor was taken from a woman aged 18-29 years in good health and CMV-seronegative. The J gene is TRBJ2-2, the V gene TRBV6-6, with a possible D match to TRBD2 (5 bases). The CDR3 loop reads CASSWKGGTGELFF. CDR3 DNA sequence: TGTGCCAGCAGTTGGAAAGGAGGTACCGGGGAGCTGTTTTTT.